This T cell receptor (beta chain) was profiled in a study of T cells in localized non-small cell lung cancer (TCRdb year 2020). In terms of the full investigation: T cell repertoires of 200 to 250 early-stage NSCLC patients were analyzed, with tumors being compared against uninvolved tumor-adjacent lungs. All 240 or so NSCLC patients in the cohort were treatment-naive and had localized lung tumors that were resected. A mean age of approximately 66 years was recorded for the NSCLC patients, of whom roughly 130 were male and 95 to 110 were female. Here is what the overall study found, with its caveats: Multi-region tumor sequencing was not performed, so intratumor heterogeneity could not be excluded. Because the study design was exploratory, TCR variables were selected using unadjusted p-values without false-discovery rate correction. A median of about 53 of the top 100 tumor clones were detected in paired uninvolved adjacent lung, and around 30 of these tumor clones were also found among the top 100 clones of the paired uninvolved adjacent lung. Higher blood T cell density associated with longer overall survival, while higher adjacent-lung clonality associated with shorter survival. Uninvolved tumor-adjacent lung showed the highest T cell clonality, higher than tumor, which suggests more focused antigenic responses in the adjacent lung.

TCR beta CDR3 regions were sequenced from DNA using the immunoSEQ Assay. Regarding the original processing steps: T cell density was computed as TCR beta template counts normalized to usable DNA estimated by amplifying housekeeping genes. The preseqR package was used to estimate richness by extrapolating to 400,000 templates for PBMC samples and to 120,000 templates for tissue samples. Clonality was calculated as one minus Pielou's evenness. Differential abundance testing on productive amino-acid clonotypes, with a minimum total count of 5 and an alpha of 0.1, was used to identify tissue-enriched TCRs. The Jaccard Index and the Morisita Overlap Index were used to quantify repertoire overlap between compartments. GLIPH grouped TCR beta CDR3s together with public tetramer-defined viral CDR3s, and a viral motif had to include at least three viral sequences and also show V-gene enrichment. This is the immuneACCESS table as TCRdb keeps it, with only in-frame sequences that have V and J called. A part of the clones is gone; compared with another copy, unresolved V genes explain less than half, and the rest is unexplained. V, J and clone size are those of that table, while D and trimming were read from the DNA. Within this sample are roughly 70,000 clones, with roughly nine tenths of them counted one time only. 21% of the sample rests with the top ten.

Via the germline V gene (reference sequence), CDR1 is LNHNV and CDR2 YYDKDF. Between the V and J ends, shortened by 0 bases and 10 bases respectively, the junction contains 7 bases. The CDR3 starts with the cysteine, ends with the phenylalanine, and has 12 residues. Here the CDR3 DNA is all that survives: 36 bases in frame from base 1. At diagnosis, peripheral blood, uninvolved tumor-adjacent lung and tumor were collected and were preserved as a mix of fresh-frozen and FFPE material. For TCR repertoire profiling, blood samples were analyzed in the form of peripheral blood mononuclear cells. Details on this clone: It lacks a known antigen. Base qualities are not recorded, but no much larger clone differs from it by a single base.

This sequence uses TRBV15 and TRBJ2-1, with no reliable assignment of the D segment. This sequence was found in a male donor at least 60 years old with stage III squamous cell lung carcinoma. The input for sequencing was peripheral blood, taken before any cancer treatment. The sequence in DNA is TGTGCCACCAGCAGAGATCAGGCCGAGCAGTTCTTC. This gives the protein CATSRDQAEQFF.